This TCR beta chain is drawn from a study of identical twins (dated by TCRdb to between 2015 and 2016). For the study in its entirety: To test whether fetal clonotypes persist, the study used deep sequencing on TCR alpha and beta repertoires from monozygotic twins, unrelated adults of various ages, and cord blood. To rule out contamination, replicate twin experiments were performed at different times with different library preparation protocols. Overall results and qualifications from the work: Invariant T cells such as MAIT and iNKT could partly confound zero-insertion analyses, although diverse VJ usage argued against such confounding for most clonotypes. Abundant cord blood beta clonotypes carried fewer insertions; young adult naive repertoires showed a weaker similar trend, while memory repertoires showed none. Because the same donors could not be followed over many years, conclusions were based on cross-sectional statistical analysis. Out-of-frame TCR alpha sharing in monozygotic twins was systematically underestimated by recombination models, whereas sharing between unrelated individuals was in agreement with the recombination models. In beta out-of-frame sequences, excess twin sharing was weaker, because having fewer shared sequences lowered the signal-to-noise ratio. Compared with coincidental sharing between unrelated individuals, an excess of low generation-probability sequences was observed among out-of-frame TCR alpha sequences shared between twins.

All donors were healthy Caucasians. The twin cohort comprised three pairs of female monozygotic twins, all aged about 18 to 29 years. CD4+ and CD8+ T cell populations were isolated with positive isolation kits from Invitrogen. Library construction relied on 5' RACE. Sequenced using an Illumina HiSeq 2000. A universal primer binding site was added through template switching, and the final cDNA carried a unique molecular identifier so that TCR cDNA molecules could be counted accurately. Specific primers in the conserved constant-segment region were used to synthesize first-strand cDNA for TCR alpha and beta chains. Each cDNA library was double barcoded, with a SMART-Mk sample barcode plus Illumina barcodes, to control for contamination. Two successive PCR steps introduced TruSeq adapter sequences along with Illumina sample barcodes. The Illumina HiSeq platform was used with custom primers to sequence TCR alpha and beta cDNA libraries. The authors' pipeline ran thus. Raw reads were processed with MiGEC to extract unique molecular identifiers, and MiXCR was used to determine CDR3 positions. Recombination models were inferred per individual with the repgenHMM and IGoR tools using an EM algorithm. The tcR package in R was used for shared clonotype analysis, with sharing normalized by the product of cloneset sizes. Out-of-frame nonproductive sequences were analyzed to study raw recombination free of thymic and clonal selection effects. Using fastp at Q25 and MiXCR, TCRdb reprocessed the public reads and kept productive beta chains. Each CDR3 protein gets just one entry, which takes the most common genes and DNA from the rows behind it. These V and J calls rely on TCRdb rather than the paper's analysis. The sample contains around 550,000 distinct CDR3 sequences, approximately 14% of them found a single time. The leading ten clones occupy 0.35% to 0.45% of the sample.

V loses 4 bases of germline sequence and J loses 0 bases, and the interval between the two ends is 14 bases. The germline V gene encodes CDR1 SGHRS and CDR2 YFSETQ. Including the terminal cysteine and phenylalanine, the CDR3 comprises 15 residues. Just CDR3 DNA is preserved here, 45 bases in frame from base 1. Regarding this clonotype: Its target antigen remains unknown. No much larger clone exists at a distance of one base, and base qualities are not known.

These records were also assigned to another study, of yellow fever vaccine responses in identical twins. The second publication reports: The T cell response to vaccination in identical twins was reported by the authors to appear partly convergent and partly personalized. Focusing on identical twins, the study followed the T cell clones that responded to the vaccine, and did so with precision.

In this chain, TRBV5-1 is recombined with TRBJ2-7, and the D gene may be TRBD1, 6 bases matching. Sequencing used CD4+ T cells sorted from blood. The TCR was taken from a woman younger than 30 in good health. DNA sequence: TGCGCCAGCAGCACTCAGACAGGAAGCTCCTACGAGCAGTACTTC. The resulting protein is CASSTQTGSSYEQYF. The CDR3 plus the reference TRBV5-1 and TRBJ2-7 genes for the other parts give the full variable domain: KAGVTQTPRYLIKTRGQQVTLSCSPISGHRSVSWYQQTPGQGLQFLFEYFSETQRNKGNFPGRFSGRQFSNSRSEMNVSTLELGDSALYLCASSTQTGSSYEQYFGPGTRLTVT.